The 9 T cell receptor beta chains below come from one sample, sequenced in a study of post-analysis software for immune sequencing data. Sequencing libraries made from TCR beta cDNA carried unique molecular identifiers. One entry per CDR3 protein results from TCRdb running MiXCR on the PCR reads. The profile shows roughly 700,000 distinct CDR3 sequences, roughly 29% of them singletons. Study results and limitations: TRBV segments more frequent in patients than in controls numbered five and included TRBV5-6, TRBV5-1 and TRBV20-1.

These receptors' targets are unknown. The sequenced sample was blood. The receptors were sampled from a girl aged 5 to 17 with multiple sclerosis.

Here the CDR3 reads CSASTRVDTQYF. DNA of the CDR3: TGCAGTGCTAGCACCCGAGTAGATACGCAGTATTTT. This chain uses TRBV20-1 with TRBJ2-3; D not certain. Germline values: CDR1 DFQATT, CDR2 SNEGSKA (reference sequence). Between the trimmed V and J ends, which lost 3 bases and 5 bases, there was a span of 9 bases. The CDR3 consists of 12 residues.

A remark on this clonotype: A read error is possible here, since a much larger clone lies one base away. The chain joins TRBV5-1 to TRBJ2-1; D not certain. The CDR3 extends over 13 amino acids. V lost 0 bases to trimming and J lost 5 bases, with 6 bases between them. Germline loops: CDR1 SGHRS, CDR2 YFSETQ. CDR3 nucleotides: TGCGCCAGCAGCTTGGACACCAACAATGAGCAGTTCTTC. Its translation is CASSLDTNNEQFF.

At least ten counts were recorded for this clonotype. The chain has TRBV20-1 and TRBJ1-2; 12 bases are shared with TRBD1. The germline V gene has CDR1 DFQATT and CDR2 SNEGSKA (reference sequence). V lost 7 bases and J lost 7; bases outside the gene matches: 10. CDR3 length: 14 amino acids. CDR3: CSVKRDRGLVGYTF. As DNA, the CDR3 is TGCAGTGTTAAGCGGGACAGGGGGCTCGTTGGCTACACCTTC.

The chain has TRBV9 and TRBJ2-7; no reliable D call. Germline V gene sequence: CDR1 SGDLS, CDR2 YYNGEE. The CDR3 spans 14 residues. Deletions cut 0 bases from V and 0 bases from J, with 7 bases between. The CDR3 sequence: CASSVAELSYEQYF. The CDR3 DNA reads TGTGCCAGCAGCGTAGCGGAGCTCTCCTACGAGCAGTACTTC.

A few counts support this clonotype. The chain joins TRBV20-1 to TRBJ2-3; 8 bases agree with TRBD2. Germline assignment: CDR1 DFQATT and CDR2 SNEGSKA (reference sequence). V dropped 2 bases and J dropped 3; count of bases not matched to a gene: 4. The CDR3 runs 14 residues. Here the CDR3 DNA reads TGCAGTGCTAGAAGCCGGGAGGGGACAGATACGCAGTATTTT. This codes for CSARSREGTDTQYF.

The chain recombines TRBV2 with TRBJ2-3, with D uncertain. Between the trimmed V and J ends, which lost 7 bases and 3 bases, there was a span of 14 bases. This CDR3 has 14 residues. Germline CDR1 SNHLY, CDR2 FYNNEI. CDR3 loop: CASIGRFTTDTQYF. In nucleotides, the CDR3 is TGTGCCAGCATAGGGCGGTTTACGACAGATACGCAGTATTTT.

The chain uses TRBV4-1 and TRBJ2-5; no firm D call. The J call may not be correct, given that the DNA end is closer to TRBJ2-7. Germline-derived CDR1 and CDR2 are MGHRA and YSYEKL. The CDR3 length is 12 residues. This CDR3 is CASTYHRHEQYF. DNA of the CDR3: TGCGCCAGCACGTATCATCGCCACGAGCAGTACTTC.

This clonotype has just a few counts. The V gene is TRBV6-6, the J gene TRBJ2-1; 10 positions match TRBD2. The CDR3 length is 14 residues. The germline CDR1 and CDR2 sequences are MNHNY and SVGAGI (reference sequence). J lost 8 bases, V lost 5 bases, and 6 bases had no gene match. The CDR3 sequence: CASSPSGSSYEQFF. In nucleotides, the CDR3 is TGTGCCAGCAGTCCTAGCGGGAGTAGCTATGAGCAGTTCTTC.

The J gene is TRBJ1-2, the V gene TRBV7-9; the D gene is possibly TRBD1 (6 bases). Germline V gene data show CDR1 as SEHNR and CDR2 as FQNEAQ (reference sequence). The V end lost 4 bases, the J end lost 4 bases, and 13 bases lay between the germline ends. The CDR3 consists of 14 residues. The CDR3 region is CASSSGGNSYGYTF. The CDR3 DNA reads TGTGCCAGCAGCTCGGGGGGCAACTCCTATGGCTACACCTTC.